The 9 T cell receptor beta chains listed next were all sequenced from one sample in a study of T-cell reconstitution after alpha-beta-depleted transplantation in children. Preparing the TCRbeta library involved the use of unique molecular identifiers. TCRdb used MiXCR to reprocess the PCR reads, holding one entry per CDR3 protein. Here the sample spans about 610,000 distinct CDR3 sequences, approximately 10% being singletons. The starting material was PBMCs from the stem cell graft donor, obtained from the stem cell graft. These receptors were collected from a human donor who donated a stem cell graft to a child with acute myeloid leukemia.

The V call is TRBV27, the J call TRBJ2-2; 7 bases agree with TRBD2. The CDR3 is made up of 14 amino acids. Germline trimming cut 6 bases from V and 6 bases from J; bases unmatched to any gene: 7. Germline-derived CDR1 and CDR2 are MNHEY and SMNVEV (reference sequence). In DNA form, the CDR3 reads TGTGCCAGCAGGGGGGGGACTATCCCCGGGGAGCTGTTTTTT. Protein product: CASRGGTIPGELFF.

The genes are TRBV24-1 and TRBJ2-1; 11 bases fit TRBD2. CDR3 length: 15 amino acids. Per the germline V gene, CDR1 is KGHDR and CDR2 is SFDVKD. The V gene end was trimmed by 3 bases and the J gene end by 9 bases; junction bases not matched to a gene: 6. This chain's CDR3 is CATSDTSGSGSEQFF. Written as DNA, the CDR3 is TGTGCCACCAGTGATACTAGCGGGAGCGGTAGTGAGCAGTTCTTC.

The chain recombines TRBV4-3 with TRBJ2-3, with D perhaps TRBD2 (7 bases). Germline values: CDR1 LGHNA, CDR2 YSLEER. The CDR3 covers 15 residues. The germline V and J ends were trimmed by 3 bases and 4 bases, with 14 bases remaining between them. The CDR3 DNA sequence: TGCGCCAGCAGCCAGGAGGGGGGGATCGCAGATACGCAGTATTTT. Protein: CASSQEGGIADTQYF.

This clonotype was seen a few times. The chain is built from TRBV12-3 or TRBV12-4 and TRBJ2-1, with TRBD2 identical over 13 bases. V gave up 6 bases and J gave up 8 bases; unmatched junction bases: 4. This CDR3 is built from 14 residues. The CDR3 bases are TGTGCCAGCAGCGGACTAGCGGGAGTTGATGAGCAGTTCTTC. It codes for CASSGLAGVDEQFF.

This clonotype has at least ten counts. The chain combines TRBV7-9 with TRBJ2-1; tentatively, D is TRBD1 (6 bases). Per the germline V gene, CDR1 is SEHNR and CDR2 is FQNEAQ (reference sequence). Trimming cost V 3 bases and J 7 bases, with 16 bases left between them. The CDR3 runs 15 residues. The chain's CDR3 is CASSFRQRQGNEQFF. The CDR3 coding sequence is TGTGCCAGCAGCTTCCGACAGCGGCAGGGGAATGAGCAGTTCTTC.

This clonotype was found many times. The chain couples TRBV6-2 or TRBV6-3 to TRBJ2-3; D could derive from TRBD1 or TRBD2 (5 bases each). The CDR3 is made up of 17 amino acids. Germline V CDR1 and CDR2: MNHEY, SVGEGT. Trimming stripped 3 bases from V and 0 bases from J, with 16 bases between. CDR3 sequence (DNA): TGTGCCAGCAGTTATCGACTGGGAGAGGGGAGCACAGATACGCAGTATTTT. Amino acids: CASSYRLGEGSTDTQYF.

This clonotype was seen at least ten times. The chain uses TRBV3-1 and TRBJ2-5; D gene unclear. There are 12 residues in the CDR3. The germline V gene encodes CDR1 LGHDT and CDR2 YNNKEL (reference sequence). V gave up 4 bases and J gave up 2 bases, with 5 bases separating them. The CDR3: CASSRLQETQYF. In DNA form, the CDR3 reads TGTGCCAGCAGCCGTCTACAAGAGACCCAGTACTTC.

The V gene is TRBV20-1, the J gene TRBJ2-3; 9 positions match TRBD1. Germline V gives CDR1 DFQATT, CDR2 SNEGSKA (reference sequence). The junction had 9 bases not matched to a gene; V was cut back by 5 bases and J by 3 bases. This CDR3 contains 15 residues. The CDR3 sequence is CSAPRTGAMTDTQYF. The DNA for the CDR3 is TGCAGTGCTCCACGGACAGGGGCTATGACAGATACGCAGTATTTT.

CDR3 in DNA: TGCAGTGCTAGAGTGGGTAGCCGGTACAATGAGCAGTTCTTC. It specifies CSARVGSRYNEQFF. The chain uses TRBV20-1 and TRBJ2-1; D uncertain. The germline gives CDR1 DFQATT, CDR2 SNEGSKA (reference sequence). This CDR3 spans 14 amino acids. V lost 1 base to trimming and J lost 4 bases, with 11 bases between them.